Reported below is one T cell receptor beta chain. This sample is part of a study of monozygotic twins with inflammatory bowel disease. The CDR3 extends over 12 amino acids. Germline lookup yields CDR1 DFQATT and CDR2 SNEGSKA (reference sequence). Each UMI, carrying a 6-nucleotide sample barcode, came from template switching. TCRdb reprocessed the 5' RACE reads, keeping one entry per CDR3 protein, no DNA. Its clone listing holds fewer than 550,000 distinct CDR3 sequences. The sequenced material came from blood. The chain couples TRBV20-1 to TRBJ2-1; TCRdb calls TRBD2, which cannot be checked without DNA. The receptor comes from a human donor with ulcerative colitis or Crohn's disease, or a healthy co-twin of an affected twin (not recorded which). CDR3 in amino acids: CSASGRRDEQFF.